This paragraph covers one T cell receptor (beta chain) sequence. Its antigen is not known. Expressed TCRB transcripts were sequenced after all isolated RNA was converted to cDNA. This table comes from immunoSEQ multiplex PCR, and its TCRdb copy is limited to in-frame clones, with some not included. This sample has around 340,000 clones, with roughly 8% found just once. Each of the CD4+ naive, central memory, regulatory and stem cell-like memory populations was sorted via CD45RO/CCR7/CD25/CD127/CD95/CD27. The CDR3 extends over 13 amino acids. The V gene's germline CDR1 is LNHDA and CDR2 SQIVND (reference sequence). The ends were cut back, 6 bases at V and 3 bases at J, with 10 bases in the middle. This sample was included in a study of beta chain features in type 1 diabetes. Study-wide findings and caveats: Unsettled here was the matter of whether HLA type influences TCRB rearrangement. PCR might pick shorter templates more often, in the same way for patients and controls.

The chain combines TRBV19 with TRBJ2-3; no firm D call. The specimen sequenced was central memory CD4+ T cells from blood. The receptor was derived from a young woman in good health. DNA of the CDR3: TGTGCCAGTAGCGTGAGGTTGACAGATACGCAGTATTTT. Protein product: CASSVRLTDTQYF.